A single sample is the source of the 29 T cell receptor beta chains below, sequenced in a study of blood T cell repertoires in COVID-19. Only in-frame clones appear in the TCRdb table, and some are missing; sequencing was by immunoSEQ multiplex PCR. The sample shows fewer than 250,000 clones, more than 70% of them seen only once. The specimen was peripheral blood. These receptors originate from a man between 50 and 59 years old with active or convalescent COVID-19.

The chain is built from TRBV2 and TRBJ2-5, with 7 bases identical to TRBD1. Per the germline V gene, CDR1 is SNHLY and CDR2 is FYNNEI. The CDR3 is made up of 13 amino acids. The ends lost 7 bases at V and 2 bases at J; junction bases unmatched: 4. The CDR3 protein is CASTSQGQETQYF. CDR3 coding DNA: TGTGCCAGCACCTCACAGGGGCAAGAGACCCAGTACTTC. The variable domain in full, completed from reference TRBV2 and TRBJ2-5, reads EPEVTQTPSHQVTQMGQEVILRCVPISNHLYFYWYRQILGQKVEFLVSFYNNEISEKSEIFDDQFSVERPDGSNFTLKIRSTKLEDSAMYFCASTSQGQETQYFGPGTRLLVL.

The V call is TRBV20-1, the J call TRBJ2-5; 8 bases line up with TRBD1. Germline V gene data show CDR1 as DFQATT and CDR2 as SNEGSKA (reference sequence). The CDR3 covers 11 residues. The DNA for the CDR3 is TGCGGGGGACAGGATCAAGAGACCCAGTACTTC. This encodes CGGQDQETQYF.

The chain links TRBV30 to TRBJ1-3; D unclear. CDR1 is GTSNPN, CDR2 SVGIG, per germline (reference sequence). The V end was cut by 5 bases, the J end by 0 bases, with 14 bases between. CDR3 length equals 15 residues. DNA for the CDR3: TGTGCCTGGGGGGAGGGATCGAGCTCTGGAAACACCATATATTTT. Amino acids: CAWGEGSSSGNTIYF.

This clone occurred a few times. The chain employs TRBV5-6 and TRBJ2-7; 7 positions match TRBD2. This CDR3 is built from 18 residues. Germline CDR1 and CDR2: SGHDT and YYEEEE. V lost 3 bases, J lost 0 bases, and 15 bases stayed unmatched. The CDR3 bases are TGTGCCAGCAGCTCTAGTTTTCAAGCGGGAAGGATCTCCTACGAGCAGTACTTC. It codes for CASSSSFQAGRISYEQYF.

The chain carries TRBV9 and TRBJ2-2; 8 bases are a match to TRBD2. Per the germline V gene, CDR1 is SGDLS and CDR2 is YYNGEE. This CDR3 is 15 amino acids long. V lost 0 bases to trimming and J lost 6 bases; unmatched junction nucleotides: 4. Here the CDR3 reads CASSVEGLASGELFF. CDR3 sequence (DNA): TGTGCCAGCAGCGTAGAAGGACTAGCCTCCGGGGAGCTGTTTTTT.

The V and J genes are TRBV12-3 or TRBV12-4 and TRBJ1-1, with TRBD1 matching over 7 bases. The CDR3 totals 12 residues. With 6 bases clipped from V and 7 bases from J, the junction kept 5 bases outside the gene matches. The DNA of the CDR3 is TGTGCCAGCAGCCCCGACAGGGATGAAGCTTTCTTT. As protein: CASSPDRDEAFF.

This chain connects TRBV18 to TRBJ1-3; 9 positions match TRBD1. CDR3 length: 16 residues. The germline gives CDR1 KGHSH, CDR2 LQKENI. Trimming removed 3 bases from V and 0 bases from J; junction bases left unmatched: 3. The CDR3 nucleotides are TGTGCCAGCTCACCGGGACAGGGCCACTCTGGAAACACCATATATTTT. The encoded protein is CASSPGQGHSGNTIYF.

The chain is built from TRBV28 and TRBJ2-3, with a weak D call TRBD2 (7 bases). The V gene lost 10 bases and the J gene lost 2 bases, with 13 bases spanning the gap. Germline V CDR1 and CDR2: MDHEN, SYDVKM. CDR3 length: 13 amino acids. The DNA of the CDR3 is TGTGCCACACGGGGGGCTTTCACAGATACGCAGTATTTT. It translates to CATRGAFTDTQYF.

V and J are TRBV2 and TRBJ2-2; 9 bases align to TRBD1. V dropped 6 bases and J dropped 2; count of bases not matched to a gene: 4. CDR1 is SNHLY, CDR2 FYNNEI, per germline. The CDR3 contains 15 residues. The CDR3: CASRRTGGNTGELFF. The DNA for the CDR3 is TGTGCCAGCAGACGTACAGGGGGCAACACCGGGGAGCTGTTTTTT. Full variable domain (rest looked up from reference TRBV2 and TRBJ2-2): EPEVTQTPSHQVTQMGQEVILRCVPISNHLYFYWYRQILGQKVEFLVSFYNNEISEKSEIFDDQFSVERPDGSNFTLKIRSTKLEDSAMYFCASRRTGGNTGELFFGEGSRLTVL.

This chain joins TRBV9 and TRBJ1-3; D possibly corresponds to TRBD1 (6 bases). Trimming shortened V by 7 bases and J by 8 bases, and 28 bases separated the two germline ends. Germline V gives CDR1 SGDLS, CDR2 YYNGEE. The CDR3 is 17 amino acids. CDR3 region: CASRPPPAGAIGDTIYF. The CDR3 DNA reads TGTGCCAGCCGACCCCCCCCGGCAGGGGCAATTGGGGACACCATATATTTT.

The V call is TRBV4-1, the J call TRBJ1-5; no reliable D call. Looked up from germline, CDR1 is MGHRA and CDR2 is YSYEKL. Deletions cut 0 bases from V and 2 bases from J, with 8 bases between. CDR3 length: 15 amino acids. The chain's CDR3 is CASSQELYRNQPQHF. In DNA, the CDR3 is TGCGCCAGCAGCCAAGAGTTGTATCGCAATCAGCCCCAGCATTTT.

V is TRBV6-6 and J is TRBJ2-5; D possibly corresponds to TRBD2 (5 bases). The V gene lost 5 bases and the J gene lost 1 base, with 11 bases spanning the gap. This CDR3 has 14 residues. Germline loops: CDR1 MNHNY, CDR2 SVGAGI (reference sequence). This chain's CDR3 is CASSDPRGQETQYF. The CDR3, as DNA: TGTGCCAGCAGTGACCCCCGGGGCCAAGAGACCCAGTACTTC.

This rearrangement joins TRBV7-8 to TRBJ1-2; 8 nucleotides match TRBD1. Trimming removed 1 base from V and 5 bases from J; junction bases left unmatched: 9. The CDR3 runs to 16 residues. CDR1 SGHVS and CDR2 FQNEAQ come from the germline V gene. CDR3: CASSLGPAGGGYGYTF. DNA of the CDR3: TGTGCCAGCAGCTTAGGTCCTGCAGGGGGCGGTTATGGCTACACCTTC.

The chain combines TRBV19 with TRBJ2-7, with D possibly TRBD2 on 6 matching bases. The V gene's germline CDR1 is LNHDA and CDR2 SQIVND (reference sequence). Trimming removed 6 bases from V and 0 bases from J, with 9 bases in between. The CDR3 runs 13 residues. The chain's CDR3 is CASRGGHSYEQYF. The CDR3 DNA is TGTGCCAGTAGGGGAGGACACTCCTACGAGCAGTACTTC.

This clone was observed once. CDR3 sequence: CASSSQAGPRCEQFF. In DNA form, the CDR3 reads TGTGCCAGCAGCAGCCAAGCGGGGCCACGCTGTGAGCAGTTCTTC. The chain uses TRBV21-1 and TRBJ2-1; the D call TRBD2 from the table was never checked on the DNA. TRBV21-1 is an annotated pseudogene. There are 15 residues in the CDR3.

The gene calls are TRBV16 and TRBJ1-1; the D gene is possibly TRBD1 (6 bases). This CDR3 has 13 amino acids. V was clipped by 1 base and J by 8 bases, with 11 bases between them. CDR1 KGHSY and CDR2 FQNENV come from the germline V gene. In DNA form, the CDR3 reads TGTGCCAGCAGCCAATTACAGGGAACCGAAGCTTTCTTT. Encoded protein: CASSQLQGTEAFF.

The V and J genes are TRBV7-9 and TRBJ1-1, with unresolved D. CDR3 length: 14 amino acids. Germline V gene sequence: CDR1 SEHNR, CDR2 FQNEAQ (reference sequence). V lost 2 bases and J 3 bases, leaving 10 bases between the germline ends. The CDR3 bases are TGTGCCAGCAGCTTAAACCAAGCCCACACTGAAGCTTTCTTT. It specifies CASSLNQAHTEAFF.

In nucleotides, the CDR3 is TGTGCCAGCAGCTCCGACAGGGTCTCTGGAAACACCATATATTTT. This codes for CASSSDRVSGNTIYF. This chain connects TRBV7-2 to TRBJ1-3; TRBD1 aligns across 7 bases. V shed 4 bases and J 0 bases; nucleotides not matched to a gene: 3. Germline V gives CDR1 SGHTA, CDR2 FQGNSA. The CDR3 is 15 residues long.

The sample holds a few counts of this clone. The rearrangement uses TRBV19 and TRBJ1-1; D remains ambiguous. This CDR3 is built from 13 residues. Trimming removed 2 bases at V and 6 bases at J, with 10 bases between. CDR1 is LNHDA, CDR2 SQIVND, per germline (reference sequence). The CDR3 DNA follows: TGTGCCAGTAGTATAACAGTACTGTCTGAAGCTTTCTTT. It translates to CASSITVLSEAFF. Drawing the rest from reference TRBV19 and TRBJ1-1, the complete variable domain is DGGITQSPKYLFRKEGQNVTLSCEQNLNHDAMYWYRQDPGQGLRLIYYSQIVNDFQKGDIAEGYSVSREKKESFPLTVTSAQKNPTAFYLCASSITVLSEAFFGQGTRLTVV.

This clone came up once. V and J are TRBV6-2 or TRBV6-3 and TRBJ1-5, with no clear D. Trimming shortened V by 7 bases and J by 0 bases, and 19 bases separated the two germline ends. Germline CDR1 reads MNHEY; CDR2 reads SVGEGT. This CDR3 spans 17 amino acids. The CDR3 loop is CASNPVAGRNSNQPQHF. DNA of the CDR3: TGTGCCAGCAACCCGGTGGCGGGAAGAAATAGCAATCAGCCCCAGCATTTT.

The V gene is TRBV19, the J gene TRBJ1-5, with D perhaps TRBD1 (5 bases). V lost 2 bases to trimming and J lost 4 bases, with 21 bases between them. This CDR3 spans 18 amino acids. Germline V gene sequence: CDR1 LNHDA, CDR2 SQIVND (reference sequence). The CDR3 reads CASSIIGSGGIGNQPQHF. CDR3 DNA: TGTGCCAGTAGTATAATTGGTTCGGGGGGGATTGGGAATCAGCCCCAGCATTTT.

This rearrangement joins TRBV20-1 to TRBJ1-2; no clear D. Trimming pared 4 bases from V and 7 bases from J, leaving 10 bases between. The CDR3 is made up of 11 amino acids. CDR1 DFQATT and CDR2 SNEGSKA come from the germline V gene (reference sequence). Here the CDR3 DNA reads TGCAGTGCTACGGTCTTCGGTGGCTACACCTTC. This sequence encodes CSATVFGGYTF.

This chain joins TRBV29-1 and TRBJ1-1; D is unresolved. Trimming pared 1 base from V and 4 bases from J, leaving 10 bases between. CDR3 length: 13 amino acids. CDR1 is SQVTM, CDR2 ANQGSEA, per germline. In DNA, the CDR3 is TGCAGCGTTGAAGGCGGCGGGAGCACTGAAGCTTTCTTT. Its protein is CSVEGGGSTEAFF.

This chain joins TRBV7-2 and TRBJ2-7, with 9 bases lining up with TRBD2. Germline-derived CDR1 and CDR2 are SGHTA and FQGNSA. V lost 0 bases to trimming and J lost 4 bases; unmatched junction nucleotides: 7. The CDR3 has 16 residues. The CDR3 spells CASSLAGGAGGYEQYF. CDR3 nucleotide sequence: TGTGCCAGCAGCTTAGCAGGAGGAGCGGGAGGTTACGAGCAGTACTTC. The full variable domain, rest sourced from reference TRBV7-2 and TRBJ2-7, is GAGVSQSPSNKVTEKGKDVELRCDPISGHTALYWYRQSLGQGLEFLIYFQGNSAPDKSGLPSDRFSAERTGGSVSTLTIQRTQQEDSAVYLCASSLAGGAGGYEQYFGPGTRLTVT.

The chain couples TRBV6-5 to TRBJ1-6; D unclear. V lost 1 base and J 5 bases, leaving 9 bases between the germline ends. This CDR3 contains 15 residues. Germline V gene lookup returns CDR1 MNHEY and CDR2 SVGAGI. The DNA for the CDR3 is TGTGCCAGCAGTTACTACGCCGCAGATAATTCACCCCTCCACTTT. Its protein is CASSYYAADNSPLHF.

This chain joins TRBV7-9 and TRBJ2-7; TRBD1 matches 7 bases. The CDR3 has 14 residues. Germline lookup yields CDR1 SEHNR and CDR2 FQNEAQ (reference sequence). V lost 5 bases and J lost 4; bases outside the gene matches: 8. CDR3 in amino acids: CASSTQGLPYEQYF. As DNA, the CDR3 is TGTGCCAGCAGCACACAGGGGCTCCCATACGAGCAGTACTTC.

The chain is built from TRBV18 and TRBJ1-4; D remains unclear. The V and J ends lost 3 bases and 8 bases respectively, with 13 bases between them. Germline loops: CDR1 KGHSH, CDR2 LQKENI. This CDR3 spans 14 amino acids. For the CDR3, the DNA is TGTGCCAGCTCACCCCGGAGGGAGCTAGAAAAACTGTTTTTT. It encodes CASSPRRELEKLFF.

The rearrangement links TRBV5-1 to TRBJ2-3, with D possibly matching TRBD2 (5 bases). This CDR3 is built from 14 residues. With 4 bases removed from V and 2 bases from J, the gap between germline ends came to 11 bases. Per germline, CDR1 SGHRS and CDR2 YFSETQ. In nucleotides, the CDR3 is TGCGCCAGCAGCACCGGGAACCCCACAGATACGCAGTATTTT. It encodes CASSTGNPTDTQYF.

This chain connects TRBV11-2 to TRBJ2-7, with D uncertain. The V gene lost 0 bases and the J gene lost 5 bases, with 8 bases spanning the gap. The V gene's germline CDR1 is SGHAT and CDR2 FQNNGV. The CDR3 length is 13 residues. DNA of the CDR3: TGTGCCAGCAGCTTAGAGGTGAGGAACGAGCAGTACTTC. This sequence encodes CASSLEVRNEQYF.